This T cell receptor (beta chain) came from a study of response to subunit inactivated influenza vaccine. This clonotype was seen a few times. Its antigen is unknown. MiXCR, run by TCRdb on the RT-PCR reads, gives a single entry per CDR3 protein. Among approximately 500,000 distinct CDR3 sequences listed, approximately 12% were seen once. The CDR3 is 15 residues long. Trimming left V 4 bases short and J 9 bases short, with 18 bases between. From germline, CDR1 is MGHRA and CDR2 YSYEKL. Points from the study as a whole: Authors suggested each seasonal influenza vaccination recruits few new T cells.

The starting material was PBMCs from blood, obtained roughly 46 days after vaccination. V is TRBV4-1 and J is TRBJ2-2, with D possibly TRBD1 on 6 matching bases. The origin of this receptor is a man aged 50 to 59 who received an inactivated influenza vaccine. The CDR3 bases are TGCGCCAGCAGCCTAATGACAGGTGTGATCAGGGAGCTGTTTTTT. Translating it yields CASSLMTGVIRELFF.